This T cell receptor (beta chain) is drawn from a study of identifying expanded T cells in peripheral blood. Only in-frame clones appear in the TCRdb table, and some are missing; sequencing was by immunoSEQ multiplex PCR. The sample shows about 78,000 clones, 88% of them seen only once. Concerning this clone: This sample includes further DNA sequences coding for the same CDR3.

V lost 3 bases and J lost 4, with 7 bases in between. This CDR3 region has 12 residues. CDR1 and CDR2 from the germline V gene are LGHNA and YNFKEQ. During the collection period, no donor immune events like infections were recorded. This TCR was recovered from a person aged 18-70 years in good health. The chain uses TRBV4-2 and TRBJ2-7; D call uncertain. Sequences were obtained from blood. CDR3 coding DNA: TGTGCCAGCAGCCAGGGTGGGTACGAGCAGTACTTC. This sequence encodes CASSQGGYEQYF.